The subject of this entry is one T cell receptor (beta chain). This entry comes from a study of blood T cell repertoires in COVID-19. Study-level background: Spain, Italy and the United States supplied samples that represented acute and convalescent COVID-19. T cells, B-cell-depleted T cells, or PBMCs supplied cDNA or gDNA.

Method: immunoSEQ multiplex PCR; TCRdb's copy keeps in-frame clones and lacks some. This sample has 200,000 to 300,000 clones, with around 90% found just once. CDR3 size: 14 residues. Between the trimmed V and J ends, which lost 1 base and 5 bases, there was a span of 9 bases. Germline lookup yields CDR1 SGHRS and CDR2 YFSETQ. Material for sequencing was peripheral blood. The source of this sequence is a man in his 60s who had recovered from COVID-19. This sequence joins TRBV5-1 and TRBJ2-2; D gene ambiguous. Here the CDR3 DNA reads TGCGCCAGCAGCTTGATATCCCGGACCGGGGAGCTGTTTTTT. It is translated as CASSLISRTGELFF. Full variable domain (outside the CDR3, taken from reference TRBV5-1 and TRBJ2-2): KAGVTQTPRYLIKTRGQQVTLSCSPISGHRSVSWYQQTPGQGLQFLFEYFSETQRNKGNFPGRFSGRQFSNSRSEMNVSTLELGDSALYLCASSLISRTGELFFGEGSRLTVL.